Listed below are T cell receptor beta chains from one sample, sequenced in a study of CD8 T cells in Susac syndrome. MiXCR was run by TCRdb on the immunoSEQ multiplex PCR reads, yielding one entry per CDR3 protein. The top ten hold around 0.18% of the sample, which has 250,000 to 300,000 distinct CDR3 sequences, around nine tenths seen once. The sequencing sample was made of CD8+ T cells from PBMCs. Source of these receptors: a human donor with multiple sclerosis. Each CDR3 is given with its conserved first and last residue. The order of the fields is J gene, D gene, V gene, clone size, CDR3 protein, CDR3 DNA. D genes are given only for firm matches. The listing skips clone size in some rows; elsewhere it reads once, few, many or a size class.

j_gene: TRBJ2-7; d_gene: NA; v_gene: TRBV28; abundance: NA; CDR3aa: CASSLAMGGRGKEQYF; CDR3nt: TGTGCCAGCAGTTTAGCCATGGGCGGCCGCGGGAAGGAGCAGTACTTC
j_gene: TRBJ2-7; d_gene: NA; v_gene: TRBV20-1; abundance: NA; CDR3aa: CSAKYRGESLEQYF; CDR3nt: TGCAGTGCTAAGTACCGGGGCGAAAGCCTCGAGCAGTACTTC
j_gene: TRBJ2-7; d_gene: TRBD1; v_gene: TRBV4-3; abundance: NA; CDR3aa: CASSQGTGSLYEQYF; CDR3nt: TGCGCCAGCAGCCAAGGGACAGGGAGCCTCTACGAGCAGTACTTC
j_gene: TRBJ2-1; d_gene: TRBD2; v_gene: TRBV6-2/TRBV6-3; abundance: NA; CDR3aa: CASSFQREGNEQFF; CDR3nt: TGTGCCAGCAGCTTCCAGCGGGAGGGAAATGAGCAGTTCTTC
j_gene: TRBJ2-7; d_gene: NA; v_gene: TRBV15; abundance: NA; CDR3aa: CATSRQGYEQYF; CDR3nt: TGTGCCACCAGCAGACAGGGGTACGAGCAGTACTTC
j_gene: TRBJ2-1; d_gene: NA; v_gene: TRBV13; abundance: NA; CDR3aa: CASSSRQSGNEQFF; CDR3nt: TGTGCCAGCAGTTCCCGCCAGTCGGGCAATGAGCAGTTCTTC
j_gene: TRBJ2-5; d_gene: NA; v_gene: TRBV12-5; abundance: NA; CDR3aa: CASANPGLQETQYF; CDR3nt: TGTGCTAGTGCCAATCCGGGACTTCAAGAGACCCAGTACTTC
j_gene: TRBJ2-4; d_gene: TRBD1; v_gene: TRBV6-2/TRBV6-3; abundance: NA; CDR3aa: CASSYSTLGQGASWTKNIQYF; CDR3nt: TGTGCCAGCAGTTACTCGACGCTCGGACAGGGGGCTTCTTGGACCAAAAACATTCAGTACTTC
j_gene: TRBJ1-2; d_gene: NA; v_gene: TRBV19; abundance: few; CDR3aa: CASSPGANYGYTF; CDR3nt: TGTGCCAGTAGCCCGGGAGCTAACTATGGCTACACCTTC
j_gene: TRBJ2-7; d_gene: TRBD2; v_gene: TRBV18; abundance: NA; CDR3aa: CASSPATSGSLYEQYF; CDR3nt: TGTGCCAGCTCACCAGCCACTAGCGGGAGTTTGTACGAGCAGTACTTC
j_gene: TRBJ2-1; d_gene: TRBD2; v_gene: TRBV7-3; abundance: NA; CDR3aa: CASSLAGLATNEQFF; CDR3nt: TGTGCCAGCAGCTTAGCAGGACTAGCGACTAATGAGCAGTTCTTC
j_gene: TRBJ2-3; d_gene: TRBD2; v_gene: TRBV27; abundance: NA; CDR3aa: CASSLGVAGGTDTQYF; CDR3nt: TGTGCCAGCAGTTTAGGAGTAGCGGGGGGCACAGATACGCAGTATTTT
j_gene: TRBJ1-1; d_gene: NA; v_gene: TRBV28; abundance: NA; CDR3aa: CASSFDGVGAEAFF; CDR3nt: TGTGCCAGCAGTTTTGACGGGGTTGGGGCTGAAGCTTTCTTT
j_gene: TRBJ2-7; d_gene: NA; v_gene: TRBV29-1; abundance: NA; CDR3aa: CSVEDRVDGYEQYF; CDR3nt: TGCAGCGTTGAAGACAGGGTTGATGGGTACGAGCAGTACTTC
j_gene: TRBJ2-1; d_gene: TRBD2; v_gene: TRBV7-8; abundance: NA; CDR3aa: CTSSSGLAGPSRSYNEQFF; CDR3nt: TGTACCAGCAGCTCGGGACTAGCGGGGCCCAGCCGCTCCTACAATGAGCAGTTCTTC
j_gene: TRBJ1-5; d_gene: NA; v_gene: TRBV4-3; abundance: NA; CDR3aa: CASSQERFGNQPQHF; CDR3nt: TGCGCCAGCAGCCAAGAAAGGTTTGGCAATCAGCCCCAGCATTTT
j_gene: TRBJ2-4; d_gene: TRBD2; v_gene: TRBV4-3; abundance: once; CDR3aa: CASSQGLAGNSLTKNIQYF; CDR3nt: TGCGCCAGCAGCCAGGGACTAGCGGGAAACTCTCTGACCAAAAACATTCAGTACTTC
j_gene: TRBJ1-5; d_gene: NA; v_gene: TRBV4-3; abundance: NA; CDR3aa: CASSQEANQPQHF; CDR3nt: TGCGCCAGCAGCCAAGAGGCCAATCAGCCCCAGCATTTT
j_gene: TRBJ1-2; d_gene: NA; v_gene: TRBV7-6; abundance: once; CDR3aa: CASSPRRVHRVDGYTF; CDR3nt: TGTGCCAGCAGCCCGCGACGGGTACACAGGGTGGATGGCTACACCTTC
j_gene: TRBJ2-5; d_gene: NA; v_gene: TRBV7-9; abundance: few; CDR3aa: CASSLEAGGQETQYF; CDR3nt: TGTGCCAGCAGCTTAGAGGCCGGGGGCCAAGAGACCCAGTACTTC
j_gene: TRBJ2-3; d_gene: TRBD1; v_gene: TRBV7-3; abundance: NA; CDR3aa: CASSFGQGDTDTQYF; CDR3nt: TGTGCCAGCAGCTTTGGGCAGGGGGACACAGATACGCAGTATTTT
j_gene: TRBJ2-5; d_gene: NA; v_gene: TRBV11-2; abundance: NA; CDR3aa: CASSLAPGRGLETQYF; CDR3nt: TGTGCCAGCAGCCTCGCCCCGGGCCGGGGGCTGGAGACCCAGTACTTC
j_gene: TRBJ2-3; d_gene: NA; v_gene: TRBV29-1; abundance: NA; CDR3aa: CSVESGTQYF; CDR3nt: TGCAGCGTTGAGTCGGGAACGCAGTATTTT
j_gene: TRBJ2-6; d_gene: NA; v_gene: TRBV28; abundance: NA; CDR3aa: CASTGKSGRITGANVLTF; CDR3nt: TGTGCCAGCACTGGGAAATCAGGGCGGATTACTGGGGCCAACGTCCTGACTTTC
j_gene: TRBJ2-5; d_gene: TRBD2; v_gene: TRBV28; abundance: NA; CDR3aa: CASSLLGLAGPETQYF; CDR3nt: TGTGCCAGCAGCCTCCTCGGACTAGCGGGGCCAGAGACCCAGTACTTC
j_gene: TRBJ2-5; d_gene: TRBD1; v_gene: TRBV7-9; abundance: NA; CDR3aa: CASSADRGRRETQYF; CDR3nt: TGTGCCAGCAGCGCAGACAGGGGGCGAAGGGAGACCCAGTACTTC
j_gene: TRBJ2-3; d_gene: NA; v_gene: TRBV5-4; abundance: NA; CDR3aa: CASSLAVRAARPSYGGTDTQYF; CDR3nt: TGTGCCAGCAGCTTGGCTGTTCGTGCAGCTCGGCCCAGCTACGGTGGCACAGATACGCAGTATTTT
j_gene: TRBJ2-1; d_gene: TRBD2; v_gene: TRBV29-1; abundance: NA; CDR3aa: CSAGKRGPEDEQFF; CDR3nt: TGCAGCGCCGGTAAGCGGGGGCCTGAGGATGAGCAGTTCTTC
j_gene: TRBJ2-1; d_gene: NA; v_gene: TRBV5-4; abundance: NA; CDR3aa: CASSPPGGSSYNEQFF; CDR3nt: TGTGCCAGCAGCCCCCCTGGGGGGAGCTCCTACAATGAGCAGTTCTTC
j_gene: TRBJ1-3; d_gene: NA; v_gene: TRBV12-3/TRBV12-4; abundance: NA; CDR3aa: CASYGGWKGNTIYF; CDR3nt: TGTGCCAGTTATGGGGGGTGGAAGGGAAACACCATATATTTT
j_gene: TRBJ1-2; d_gene: TRBD1; v_gene: TRBV20-1; abundance: NA; CDR3aa: CSARDRDRTGYTF; CDR3nt: TGCAGTGCTAGAGACCGGGACAGGACCGGCTACACCTTC
j_gene: TRBJ1-4; d_gene: TRBD1; v_gene: TRBV28; abundance: NA; CDR3aa: CASSFRGFGEKLFF; CDR3nt: TGTGCCAGCAGTTTCAGGGGGTTTGGGGAAAAACTGTTTTTT
j_gene: TRBJ2-1; d_gene: TRBD2; v_gene: TRBV18; abundance: NA; CDR3aa: CASSPNRTPTLSLAGVDEQFF; CDR3nt: TGTGCCAGCTCACCCAACCGGACGCCGACTTTATCGCTAGCGGGAGTGGATGAGCAGTTCTTC
j_gene: TRBJ2-1; d_gene: TRBD1; v_gene: TRBV30; abundance: NA; CDR3aa: CAWSSAGTGKVGEQFF; CDR3nt: TGTGCCTGGAGTTCGGCCGGGACAGGGAAAGTGGGTGAGCAGTTCTTC
j_gene: TRBJ1-5; d_gene: NA; v_gene: TRBV6-2/TRBV6-3; abundance: NA; CDR3aa: CASSYGGNQPQHF; CDR3nt: TGTGCCAGCAGTTACGGGGGCAATCAGCCCCAGCATTTT
j_gene: TRBJ2-1; d_gene: TRBD2; v_gene: TRBV9; abundance: NA; CDR3aa: CASSVGVAGGTLADEQFF; CDR3nt: TGTGCCAGCAGCGTAGGTGTAGCGGGAGGAACCCTAGCCGATGAGCAGTTCTTC
j_gene: TRBJ2-6; d_gene: TRBD2; v_gene: TRBV10-3; abundance: NA; CDR3aa: CAISESREGASGANVLTF; CDR3nt: TGTGCCATCAGTGAGTCGAGGGAGGGTGCCTCGGGGGCCAACGTCCTGACTTTC
j_gene: TRBJ2-1; d_gene: NA; v_gene: TRBV30; abundance: NA; CDR3aa: CAWVKQGLPYNEQFF; CDR3nt: TGTGCCTGGGTGAAACAGGGTTTACCTTACAATGAGCAGTTCTTC
j_gene: TRBJ2-1; d_gene: TRBD2; v_gene: TRBV27; abundance: NA; CDR3aa: CASSLGTSLYNEQFF; CDR3nt: TGTGCCAGCAGTTTGGGGACTAGCCTCTACAATGAGCAGTTCTTC
j_gene: TRBJ2-1; d_gene: NA; v_gene: TRBV11-2; abundance: NA; CDR3aa: CASSFRTAKEQFF; CDR3nt: TGTGCCAGCAGCTTTCGGACCGCAAAAGAGCAGTTCTTC
j_gene: TRBJ1-1; d_gene: TRBD1; v_gene: TRBV20-1; abundance: NA; CDR3aa: CSASTGAVTEAFF; CDR3nt: TGCAGTGCTTCGACAGGGGCCGTAACTGAAGCTTTCTTT
j_gene: TRBJ2-3; d_gene: NA; v_gene: TRBV27; abundance: NA; CDR3aa: CASSAILSPQYF; CDR3nt: TGTGCCAGCAGTGCAATTCTGTCTCCGCAGTATTTT
j_gene: TRBJ2-2; d_gene: NA; v_gene: TRBV27; abundance: NA; CDR3aa: CASTPRPANTGELFF; CDR3nt: TGTGCCAGCACCCCCCGCCCCGCGAACACCGGGGAGCTGTTTTTT
j_gene: TRBJ2-2; d_gene: NA; v_gene: TRBV7-2; abundance: NA; CDR3aa: CASSLSGWSGSGELFF; CDR3nt: TGTGCCAGCAGCTTAAGTGGGTGGAGCGGGTCCGGGGAGCTGTTTTTT
j_gene: TRBJ2-7; d_gene: NA; v_gene: TRBV4-2; abundance: NA; CDR3aa: CASSQPGSAAYEQYF; CDR3nt: TGTGCCAGCAGCCAACCCGGGAGTGCGGCCTACGAGCAGTACTTC
j_gene: TRBJ2-7; d_gene: NA; v_gene: TRBV7-6; abundance: NA; CDR3aa: CASSAGETRSYEQYF; CDR3nt: TGTGCCAGCAGCGCCGGAGAGACAAGATCCTACGAGCAGTACTTC
j_gene: TRBJ2-2; d_gene: NA; v_gene: TRBV15; abundance: NA; CDR3aa: CATSRVLDTTGELFF; CDR3nt: TGTGCCACCAGCAGAGTCTTGGACACCACCGGGGAGCTGTTTTTT
j_gene: TRBJ2-1; d_gene: TRBD1; v_gene: TRBV24-1; abundance: NA; CDR3aa: CATSATAGTGSYEQFF; CDR3nt: TGTGCCACCAGTGCCACGGCCGGGACAGGGTCGTATGAGCAGTTCTTC
j_gene: TRBJ2-7; d_gene: TRBD2; v_gene: TRBV4-1; abundance: NA; CDR3aa: CASSPHRGLASSYEQYF; CDR3nt: TGCGCCAGCAGCCCACACCGCGGACTAGCGTCCTCCTACGAGCAGTACTTC
j_gene: TRBJ2-7; d_gene: NA; v_gene: TRBV29-1; abundance: NA; CDR3aa: CSVERVIGQGGKGAYEQYF; CDR3nt: TGCAGCGTTGAGAGGGTCATCGGACAAGGGGGAAAGGGGGCCTACGAGCAGTACTTC
j_gene: TRBJ1-2; d_gene: NA; v_gene: TRBV6-5; abundance: NA; CDR3aa: CASSSFGAPSTNYGYTF; CDR3nt: TGTGCCAGCAGTTCCTTCGGGGCCCCCTCTACTAACTATGGCTACACCTTC
j_gene: TRBJ2-5; d_gene: TRBD1; v_gene: TRBV20-1; abundance: NA; CDR3aa: CSARDGDRAQETQYF; CDR3nt: TGCAGTGCTAGAGATGGAGACAGGGCCCAAGAGACCCAGTACTTC
j_gene: TRBJ2-7; d_gene: NA; v_gene: TRBV29-1; abundance: NA; CDR3aa: CSVESSYEQYF; CDR3nt: TGCAGCGTTGAGTCGAGCTACGAGCAGTACTTC
j_gene: TRBJ2-7; d_gene: NA; v_gene: TRBV19; abundance: NA; CDR3aa: CASSPHRDEQYF; CDR3nt: TGTGCCAGTAGTCCCCACAGGGACGAGCAGTACTTC
j_gene: TRBJ2-2; d_gene: TRBD1; v_gene: TRBV6-2/TRBV6-3; abundance: NA; CDR3aa: CASSSGTGETGELFF; CDR3nt: TGTGCCAGCAGTTCCGGGACAGGGGAGACCGGGGAGCTGTTTTTT
j_gene: TRBJ2-1; d_gene: TRBD2; v_gene: TRBV7-8; abundance: NA; CDR3aa: CASSLIKLAGGGTYNEQFF; CDR3nt: TGTGCCAGCAGCTTAATAAAGCTAGCGGGAGGTGGGACCTACAATGAGCAGTTCTTC
j_gene: TRBJ2-7; d_gene: NA; v_gene: TRBV12-3/TRBV12-4; abundance: NA; CDR3aa: CASSPLVHEQYF; CDR3nt: TGTGCCAGCAGTCCCCTGGTCCACGAGCAGTACTTC